This T cell receptor (beta chain) was captured by sequencing in a study of T cell repertoires in cytomegalovirus infection. Germline values: CDR1 MNHEY, CDR2 SVGAGI. This CDR3 is built from 15 residues. Trimming at V came to 5 bases and at J to 3 bases, leaving 6 bases not matched to a gene. MiXCR, applied by TCRdb to the reads, yields one record per CDR3 protein. The repertoire holds 900,000 to 950,000 distinct CDR3 sequences, roughly 31% seen once, with over 12% in the top ten. A word on this clonotype: Its antigen remains unknown.

This sequence joins TRBV6-5 and TRBJ2-1; TRBD2 agrees at 8 bases. Here the sequenced sample was cultured CD8+ T cells from PBMCs, taken from culture after CMV antigen stimulation. This clonotype was obtained from a human donor in good health (CMV status not recorded). Some clones in this sample may be carry-over from other donors' samples. The CDR3 protein is CASSKLAALYNEQFF. The CDR3, as DNA: TGTGCCAGCAGTAAACTAGCGGCGCTCTACAATGAGCAGTTCTTC.